Listed below are T cell receptor beta chains from one sample, sequenced in a study of tumor and adjacent non-tumor tissue in lung cancer. TCRdb redid the calling of the multiplex PCR reads with MiXCR, one entry per CDR3 protein. This sample has roughly 43,000 distinct CDR3 sequences; less than 65% occur once, and the top ten carry roughly 42%. The sequencing sample was made of distant non-tumor lung tissue. The origin of the receptors is a man aged 50-60 years with non-small cell lung cancer. Each CDR3 is given with its conserved first and last residue.

TRBV6-5,TRBJ1-5,CAGSYSTGSDQPQHF
TRBV11-3,TRBJ2-1,CASSYTSGAQYNEHFF
TRBV4-1,TRBJ2-1,CASSQDPGQGVYNEQFF
TRBV28,TRBJ1-5,CASNPTGAGGSNQPQHF
TRBV7-9,TRBJ1-4,CASSPPGGLNEKLFF
TRBV4-2,TRBJ2-3,CASSQGVTGEGDTQYF
TRBV24-1,TRBJ2-2,CATSELHGTMNTGELFF
TRBV11-3,TRBJ2-3,CACSFQRADTLYF
TRBV5-1,TRBJ2-3,CTSILNPTGGTDTQYF
TRBV11-2,TRBJ2-2,CASCLRQGDVRTGELFF
TRBV7-9,TRBJ2-5,CASSPLAAQETQYF
TRBV6-1,TRBJ2-3,CASSEAQRGRTDMQYF
TRBV5-4,TRBJ2-6,CVSSLDFSGANALTF
TRBV4-1,TRBJ1-3,CASSLADPPGNTIYF
TRBV24-1,TRBJ2-5,CATSELGSQETQYF
TRBV11-2,TRBJ2-7,CASSSGTGRTYEQCF
TRBV28,TRBJ2-7,CASSEGEIDRYEQYF
TRBV6-1,TRBJ1-1,CALGQGRWTEAFF
TRBV2,TRBJ2-3,CASWRLQASTDTQYF
TRBV12-3/TRBV12-4,TRBJ2-5,CAGSFESSDRAQETQNF
TRBV6-6,TRBJ2-5,CDTRLAGGLQESQYF
TRBV6-5,TRBJ1-1,CTSIVVRGGDALAFF
TRBV2,TRBJ2-4,CASSGTSGSRDIQYF
TRBV11-2,TRBJ2-5,CASGKGRQETQCF
TRBV5-6,TRBJ2-2,CASSGIRNTGELFF
TRBV6-5,TRBJ1-1,CASSDQQGGNTEAFF
TRBV6-6,TRBJ1-1,CASSYPWDRGPEAFF
TRBV6-1,TRBJ2-2,CASSKARTSGGATGELFF
TRBV6-6,TRBJ1-6,CASSYDETSFYNSPLQF
TRBV6-1,TRBJ1-1,CTSSEEGVNTEAFF
TRBV5-5,TRBJ2-3,CASSSQGDGTDTQYF
TRBV6-1,TRBJ2-3,CTSSEAQQGRTDTQYF
TRBV6-1,TRBJ1-1,CTSNEVFRNTEAFF
TRBV7-9,TRBJ2-7,CASSPPPHSGRSYEQYF
TRBV29-1,TRBJ2-5,CSVGQGAAGIYLGETQYF
TRBV20-1,TRBJ2-1,CSTPKRGARGDEQFF
TRBV4-1,TRBJ2-1,CASSQPTGCGSYNEQSF
TRBV11-2,TRBJ1-3,CASRPGTGGASGNTIYF
TRBV6-5,TRBJ1-3,CATRVPGQSSGNTIYF
TRBV11-2,TRBJ1-2,CATTLVRQGPYGYTF
TRBV10-3,TRBJ2-6,CAISELGQGANVLTF
TRBV12-3/TRBV12-4,TRBJ2-7,CASSLEGGAGYKQYF
TRBV5-8,TRBJ1-5,CASSLASKPQHF